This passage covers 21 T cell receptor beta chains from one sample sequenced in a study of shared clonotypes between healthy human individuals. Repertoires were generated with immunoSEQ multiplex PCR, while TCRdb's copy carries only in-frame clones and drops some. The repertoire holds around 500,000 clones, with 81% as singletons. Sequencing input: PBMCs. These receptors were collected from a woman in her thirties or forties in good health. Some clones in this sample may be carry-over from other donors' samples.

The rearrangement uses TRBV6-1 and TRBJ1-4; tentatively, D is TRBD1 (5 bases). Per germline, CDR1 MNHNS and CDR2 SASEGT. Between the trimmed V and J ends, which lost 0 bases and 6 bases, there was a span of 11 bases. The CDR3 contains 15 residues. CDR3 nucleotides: TGTGCCAGCAGTGAAGCACCGGGACGGGATGAAAAACTGTTTTTT. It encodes CASSEAPGRDEKLFF.

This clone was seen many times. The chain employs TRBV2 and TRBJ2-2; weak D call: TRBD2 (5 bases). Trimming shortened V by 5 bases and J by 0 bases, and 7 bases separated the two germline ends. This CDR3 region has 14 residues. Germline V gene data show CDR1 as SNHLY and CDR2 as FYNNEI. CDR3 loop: CASSRLTNTGELFF. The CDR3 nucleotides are TGTGCCAGCAGTAGACTAACGAACACCGGGGAGCTGTTTTTT.

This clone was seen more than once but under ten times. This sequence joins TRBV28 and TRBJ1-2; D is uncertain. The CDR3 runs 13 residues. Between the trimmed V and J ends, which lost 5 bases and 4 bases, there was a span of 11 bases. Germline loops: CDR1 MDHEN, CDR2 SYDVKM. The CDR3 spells CASSQVRLYGYTF. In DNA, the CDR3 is TGTGCCAGCAGTCAGGTACGGCTCTATGGCTACACCTTC.

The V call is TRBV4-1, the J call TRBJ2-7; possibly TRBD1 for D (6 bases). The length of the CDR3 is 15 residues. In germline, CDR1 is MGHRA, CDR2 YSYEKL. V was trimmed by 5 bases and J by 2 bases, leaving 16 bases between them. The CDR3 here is CASSSREGTTYEQYF. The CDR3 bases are TGCGCCAGCAGCTCAAGAGAGGGGACAACCTACGAGCAGTACTTC.

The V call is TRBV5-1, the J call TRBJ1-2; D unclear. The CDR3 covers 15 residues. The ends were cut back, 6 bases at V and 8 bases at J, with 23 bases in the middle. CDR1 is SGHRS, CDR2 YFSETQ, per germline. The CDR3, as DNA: TGCGCCAGCACCGTGGACGTCACCAGGACGGTCGGCTACACCTTC. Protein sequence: CASTVDVTRTVGYTF.

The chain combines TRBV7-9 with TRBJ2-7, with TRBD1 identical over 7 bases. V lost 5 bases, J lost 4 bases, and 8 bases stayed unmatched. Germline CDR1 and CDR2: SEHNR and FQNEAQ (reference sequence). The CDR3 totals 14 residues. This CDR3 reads CASSPYRDRYEQYF. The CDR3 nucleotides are TGTGCCAGCAGCCCATACCGGGACAGATACGAGCAGTACTTC.

CDR3 in amino acids: CASSQDRGGSGANVLTF. CDR3 bases: TGCGCCAGCAGCCAAGATCGGGGGGGCTCTGGGGCCAACGTCCTGACTTTC. The V gene is TRBV4-1, the J gene TRBJ2-6; 8 nucleotides line up with TRBD2. This CDR3 contains 17 residues. Germline CDR1 and CDR2: MGHRA and YSYEKL. The ends lost 0 bases at V and 0 bases at J; junction bases unmatched: 1.

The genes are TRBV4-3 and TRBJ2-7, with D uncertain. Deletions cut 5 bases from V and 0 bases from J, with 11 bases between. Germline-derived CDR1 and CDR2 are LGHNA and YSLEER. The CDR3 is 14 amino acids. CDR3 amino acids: CASSARTGSYEQYF. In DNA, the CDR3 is TGCGCCAGCAGCGCTCGAACGGGCTCCTACGAGCAGTACTTC.

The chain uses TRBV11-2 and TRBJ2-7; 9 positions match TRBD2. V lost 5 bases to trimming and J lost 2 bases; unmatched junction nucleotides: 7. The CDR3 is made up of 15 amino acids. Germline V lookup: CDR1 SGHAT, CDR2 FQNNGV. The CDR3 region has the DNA TGTGCCAGCAGCGAGACTAGCGGCAGAGCCTACGAGCAGTACTTC. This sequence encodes CASSETSGRAYEQYF.

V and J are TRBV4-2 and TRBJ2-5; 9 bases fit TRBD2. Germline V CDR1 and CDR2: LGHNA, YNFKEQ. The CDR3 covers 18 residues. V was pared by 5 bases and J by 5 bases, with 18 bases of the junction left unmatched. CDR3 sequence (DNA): TGTGCCAGCAGCAAGATGGGAGTGCGGGAGGGCCGGGAGGAGACCCAGTACTTC. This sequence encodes CASSKMGVREGREETQYF.

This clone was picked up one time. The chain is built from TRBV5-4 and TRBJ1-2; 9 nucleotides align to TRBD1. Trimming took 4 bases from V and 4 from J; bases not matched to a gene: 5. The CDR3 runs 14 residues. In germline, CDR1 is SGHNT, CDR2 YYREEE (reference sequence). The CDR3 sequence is CASSEGQGLYGYTF. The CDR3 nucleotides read TGTGCCAGCAGCGAGGGACAGGGACTCTATGGCTACACCTTC.

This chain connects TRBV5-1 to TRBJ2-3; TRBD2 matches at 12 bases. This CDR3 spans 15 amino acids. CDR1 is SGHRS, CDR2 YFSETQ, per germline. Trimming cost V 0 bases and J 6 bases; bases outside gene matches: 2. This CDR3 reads CASSLGLAGEDTQYF. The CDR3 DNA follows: TGCGCCAGCAGCTTGGGACTAGCGGGAGAGGATACGCAGTATTTT.

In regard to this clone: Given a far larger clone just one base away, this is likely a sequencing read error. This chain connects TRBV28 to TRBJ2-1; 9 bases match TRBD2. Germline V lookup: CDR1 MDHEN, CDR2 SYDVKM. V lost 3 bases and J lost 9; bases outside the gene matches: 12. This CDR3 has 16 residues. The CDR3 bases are TGTGCCAGCAGTTTCACAGCTGGGACTAGCCTCGGTGAGCAGTTCTTC. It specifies CASSFTAGTSLGEQFF.

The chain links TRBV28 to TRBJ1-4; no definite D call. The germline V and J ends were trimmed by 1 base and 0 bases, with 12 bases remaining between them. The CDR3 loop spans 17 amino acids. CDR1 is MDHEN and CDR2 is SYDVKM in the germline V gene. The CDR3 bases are TGTGCCAGCAGTTTATTCGGGGTTTGGCCAACTAATGAAAAACTGTTTTTT. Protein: CASSLFGVWPTNEKLFF.

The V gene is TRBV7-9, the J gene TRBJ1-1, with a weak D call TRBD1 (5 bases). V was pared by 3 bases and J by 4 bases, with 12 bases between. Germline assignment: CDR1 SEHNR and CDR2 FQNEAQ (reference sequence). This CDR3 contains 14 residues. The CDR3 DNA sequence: TGTGCCAGCAGCTTTGGGGGTTTGGGCACTGAAGCTTTCTTT. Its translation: CASSFGGLGTEAFF.

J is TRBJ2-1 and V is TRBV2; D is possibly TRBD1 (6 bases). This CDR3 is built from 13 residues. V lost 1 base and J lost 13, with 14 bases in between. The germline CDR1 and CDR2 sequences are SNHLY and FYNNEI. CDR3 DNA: TGTGCCAGCAGTGAAGTGGTGACAGGAGAACAGTTCTTC. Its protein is CASSEVVTGEQFF.

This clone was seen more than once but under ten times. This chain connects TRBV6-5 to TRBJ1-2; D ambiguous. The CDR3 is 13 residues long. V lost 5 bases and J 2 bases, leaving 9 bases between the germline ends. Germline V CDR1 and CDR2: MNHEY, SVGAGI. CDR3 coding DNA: TGTGCCAGCAGTCCAATAGGGAACTATGGCTACACCTTC. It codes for CASSPIGNYGYTF.

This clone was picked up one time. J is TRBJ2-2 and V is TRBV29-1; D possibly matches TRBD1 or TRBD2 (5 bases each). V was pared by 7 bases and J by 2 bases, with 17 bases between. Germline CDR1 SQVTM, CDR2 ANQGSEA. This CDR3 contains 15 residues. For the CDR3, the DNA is TGCAGCGCCTCCCCGGGACGGTCAAACACCGGGGAGCTGTTTTTT. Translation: CSASPGRSNTGELFF.

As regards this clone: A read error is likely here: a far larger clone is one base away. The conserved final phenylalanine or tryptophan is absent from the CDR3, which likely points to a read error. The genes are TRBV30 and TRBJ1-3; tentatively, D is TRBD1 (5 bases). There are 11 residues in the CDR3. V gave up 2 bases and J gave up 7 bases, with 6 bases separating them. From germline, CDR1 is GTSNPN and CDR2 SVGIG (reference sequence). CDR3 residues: CAWSYRNTIYL. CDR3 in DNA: TGTGCCTGGAGTTACAGGAACACCATATATCTT.

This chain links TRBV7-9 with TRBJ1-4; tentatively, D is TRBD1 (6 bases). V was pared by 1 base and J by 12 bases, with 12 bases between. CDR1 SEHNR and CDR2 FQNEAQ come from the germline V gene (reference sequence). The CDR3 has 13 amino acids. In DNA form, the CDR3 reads TGTGCCAGCAGCTTAGTCAGGGGCGAAGAACTGTTTTTT. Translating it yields CASSLVRGEELFF. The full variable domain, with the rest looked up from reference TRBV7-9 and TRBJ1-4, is DTGVSQNPRHKITKRGQNVTFRCDPISEHNRLYWYRQTLGQGPEFLTYFQNEAQLEKSRLLSDRFSAERPKGSFSTLEIQRTEQGDSAMYLCASSLVRGEELFFGSGTQLSVL.

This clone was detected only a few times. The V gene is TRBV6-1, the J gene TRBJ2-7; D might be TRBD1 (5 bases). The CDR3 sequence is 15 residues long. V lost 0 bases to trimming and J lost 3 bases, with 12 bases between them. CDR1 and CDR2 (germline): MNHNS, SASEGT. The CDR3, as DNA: TGTGCCAGCAGTGAAGCGCCGGTACAGGTCTACGAGCAGTACTTC. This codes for CASSEAPVQVYEQYF.